This passage covers 16 T cell receptor beta chains from one sample sequenced in a study of cytomegalovirus exposure and HLA in healthy donors (dated by TCRdb to about 2017). Libraries were built with the immunoSEQ multiplex PCR assay. The multiplex PCR relied on a mix of 60 forward primers for TCR Vbeta segments and 13 reverse primers for TCR Jbeta segments. What TCRdb holds here is the immuneACCESS table cut down to in-frame rearrangements. Part of the clones is not present; checked against another copy, under half of the missing clones reflect an unresolved V gene, and the others are unexplained. Across this sample there are about 220,000 clones, with over 80% seen only once. Around 5% of the sample rests with the top ten. Sequenced input: PBMCs. These receptors came from a woman aged 40 to 50 in good health and CMV-seropositive.

V usage is TRBV7-8 and J usage is TRBJ2-3, with D tentatively TRBD2 (5 bases). The CDR3 contains 16 residues. Trimming left V 5 bases short and J 0 bases short, with 15 bases between. Germline V lookup: CDR1 SGHVS, CDR2 FQNEAQ. The CDR3 here is CASSGSTITSTDTQYF. CDR3 DNA: TGTGCCAGCAGCGGCTCGACTATTACTAGCACAGATACGCAGTATTTT. Full variable domain (rest looked up from reference TRBV7-8 and TRBJ2-3): GAGVSQSPRYKVAKRGQDVALRCDPISGHVSLFWYQQALGQGPEFLTYFQNEAQLDKSGLPSDRFFAERPEGSVSTLKIQRTQQEDSAVYLCASSGSTITSTDTQYFGPGTRLTVL.

The rearrangement uses TRBV15 and TRBJ1-2; D call uncertain. V lost 0 bases and J lost 2, with 7 bases in between. The V gene's germline CDR1 is LNHNV and CDR2 YYDKDF (reference sequence). CDR3 length: 14 residues. Here the CDR3 reads CATSRDRLNYGYTF. CDR3 nucleotide sequence: TGTGCCACCAGCAGAGATCGACTCAACTATGGCTACACCTTC.

The chain links TRBV6-5 to TRBJ1-5, with 7 bases matching TRBD1. The CDR3 has 14 residues. CDR1 is MNHEY and CDR2 is SVGAGI in the germline V gene. J was trimmed by 1 base and V by 6 bases; bases with no gene match: 3. CDR3 in amino acids: CASRAGGSNQPQHF. Here the CDR3 DNA reads TGTGCCAGCAGGGCAGGGGGGAGCAATCAGCCCCAGCATTTT.

The rearrangement links TRBV6-5 to TRBJ1-2; the match to TRBD1 covers 8 bases. Per germline, CDR1 MNHEY and CDR2 SVGAGI. V gave up 5 bases and J gave up 8 bases; unmatched junction bases: 10. The CDR3 contains 14 residues. CDR3 amino acids: CASSPIDRGGGYTF. The CDR3, as DNA: TGTGCCAGCAGTCCTATTGACAGGGGAGGCGGCTACACCTTC.

The V and J genes are TRBV11-2 and TRBJ1-3, with 9 nucleotides matching TRBD1. The CDR3 runs to 15 residues. After removal of 6 bases from V and 8 bases from J, the junction contained 11 bases not matched to a gene. The germline CDR1 and CDR2 sequences are SGHAT and FQNNGV. The CDR3 DNA reads TGTGCCAGCAGTTCCAGGACAGGGGCCCCGGACACCATATATTTT. This gives the protein CASSSRTGAPDTIYF.

The chain joins TRBV2 to TRBJ2-2, with D unclear. The V and J ends lost 3 bases and 1 base respectively, with 15 bases between them. Germline V gene lookup returns CDR1 SNHLY and CDR2 FYNNEI. CDR3 length equals 17 residues. The CDR3 sequence is CASSEISPTLNTGELFF. In nucleotides, the CDR3 is TGTGCCAGCAGTGAGATCAGCCCGACACTGAACACCGGGGAGCTGTTTTTT.

This clone was seen only once. This chain uses TRBV7-3 with TRBJ2-1, with D possibly matching TRBD1 (5 bases). The V and J ends lost 3 bases and 0 bases respectively, with 15 bases between them. CDR1 and CDR2 (germline): SGHTA, FQGTGA. CDR3 size: 17 residues. The CDR3 reads CASSFEWGASSYNEQFF. The CDR3 DNA follows: TGTGCCAGCAGCTTCGAGTGGGGCGCCAGCTCCTACAATGAGCAGTTCTTC.

This clone was seen only once. The CDR3 here is CASTATRHQPQHF. For the CDR3, the DNA is TGTGCCAGCACCGCGACAAGGCATCAGCCCCAGCATTTT. This chain joins TRBV2 and TRBJ1-5, with D unresolved. The CDR3 is made up of 13 amino acids. Trimming removed 7 bases at V and 5 bases at J, with 12 bases between. Germline V gives CDR1 SNHLY, CDR2 FYNNEI.

CDR3 amino acids: CASSQAATSGVNTGELFF. CDR3 nucleotide sequence: TGCGCCAGCAGCCAAGCGGCCACTAGCGGAGTTAACACCGGGGAGCTGTTTTTT. The chain couples TRBV4-3 to TRBJ2-2, with TRBD2 matching over 8 bases. The length of the CDR3 is 18 residues. From germline, CDR1 is LGHNA and CDR2 YSLEER. V lost 1 base, J lost 2 bases, and 9 bases stayed unmatched.

V usage is TRBV15 and J usage is TRBJ1-4, with 7 bases aligning to TRBD1. Trimming at V came to 3 bases and at J to 8 bases, leaving 18 bases not matched to a gene. This CDR3 comprises 18 residues. Germline lookup yields CDR1 LNHNV and CDR2 YYDKDF (reference sequence). The chain's CDR3 is CATSRRDSGSLLAEKLFF. CDR3 nucleotide sequence: TGTGCCACCAGCAGGAGGGACAGTGGTAGTCTTCTGGCGGAAAAACTGTTTTTT.

This chain connects TRBV14 to TRBJ1-1, with no clear D. CDR1 is SGHDN and CDR2 is FVKESK in the germline V gene. CDR3 length: 16 residues. With 1 base removed from V and 1 base from J, the gap between germline ends came to 13 bases. The CDR3 region is CASSQVVKDWNTEAFF. As DNA, the CDR3 is TGTGCCAGCAGCCAAGTGGTAAAGGACTGGAACACTGAAGCTTTCTTT.

Comments on this clone: Germline is not matched at one junction end, which may reflect a read error. This sequence joins TRBV7-9 and TRBJ2-7, with TRBD2 matching 14 bases. CDR1 is SEHNR and CDR2 is FQNEAQ in the germline V gene (reference sequence). This CDR3 comprises 18 residues. The CDR3 loop is CSSSFPGTSGSLSYEQYF. DNA for the CDR3: TGTTCCAGCAGCTTCCCCGGGACTAGCGGGAGCCTCTCCTACGAGCAGTACTTC.

The chain has TRBV27 and TRBJ1-2; 7 nucleotides line up with TRBD1. Per germline, CDR1 MNHEY and CDR2 SMNVEV (reference sequence). V was pared by 6 bases and J by 5 bases, with 6 bases of the junction left unmatched. This CDR3 has 13 residues. The CDR3 is CASRRQGRYGYTF. DNA of the CDR3: TGTGCCAGCAGAAGACAGGGAAGGTATGGCTACACCTTC.

The V gene is TRBV4-1, the J gene TRBJ1-2, with D maybe TRBD1 (6 bases). This CDR3 spans 14 amino acids. The germline gives CDR1 MGHRA, CDR2 YSYEKL. V was trimmed by 4 bases and J by 0 bases, leaving 9 bases between them. CDR3 loop: CASSLGQSNYGYTF. The CDR3 region has the DNA TGCGCCAGCAGCCTCGGACAGTCTAACTATGGCTACACCTTC.

This clone has just one count. V usage is TRBV11-2 and J usage is TRBJ2-5, with 12 bases aligning to TRBD2. Germline V CDR1 and CDR2: SGHAT, FQNNGV. Germline trimming cut 5 bases from V and 5 bases from J; bases unmatched to any gene: 9. CDR3 length: 16 amino acids. CDR3: CASSPALAGGGETQYF. The CDR3 bases are TGTGCCAGCAGCCCTGCACTAGCGGGGGGAGGGGAGACCCAGTACTTC.

The chain is built from TRBV11-1 and TRBJ2-5, with TRBD1 identical over 8 bases. The CDR3 runs 14 residues. V gave up 5 bases and J gave up 1 base; unmatched junction bases: 3. Germline-derived CDR1 and CDR2 are SGHAT and FQDESV (reference sequence). The CDR3 DNA sequence: TGTGCCAGCAGCGTGGACAGGGTCCAAGAGACCCAGTACTTC. Its protein is CASSVDRVQETQYF.